This record covers a single TCR beta chain. The record originates from a study of blood T cell repertoires in COVID-19. Those enrolled in Seattle joined during active infection and were followed longitudinally afterward. V lost 3 bases to trimming and J lost 6 bases, with 14 bases between them. The CDR3 contains 14 residues. Germline V gene lookup returns CDR1 MNHEY and CDR2 SMNVEV (reference sequence). Profiling relied on immunoSEQ multiplex PCR, and the TCRdb table lists in-frame clones only, not all of them. The table includes around 200,000 clones, around four fifths detected once. This TCR was sampled from a woman aged 70-85 years with COVID-19, enrolled during active disease. The sequencing input was peripheral blood. The chain links TRBV27 to TRBJ1-2; possibly TRBD1 for D (6 bases). The CDR3 here is CASSFSGTHDGYTF. In DNA, the CDR3 is TGTGCCAGCAGTTTCTCGGGGACACACGATGGCTACACCTTC.